A selection of T cell receptor beta chains follows, all from one sample in a study of radiotherapy plus CTLA-4 blockade in lung cancer. Repertoires were generated with immunoSEQ multiplex PCR, while TCRdb's copy carries only in-frame clones and drops some. The sample holds roughly 80,000 clones, 78% seen once. The material sequenced was peripheral blood, taken from a patient treated with radiotherapy plus ipilimumab. These receptors were taken from a human donor with non-small cell lung cancer who had a partial response to radiotherapy plus ipilimumab. Some clones in this sample may be carry-over from other donors' samples. Both conserved end residues are trimmed from each CDR3. For some rows the clone size is stated as once, few or many, or as a class when expanded; others skip it.

j_call v_call clone_size cdr3_aa
TRBJ2-2 TRBV28 . ASRPSGGQGFTGELF
TRBJ1-1 TRBV7-2 . ASSRAYGGRGTEAF
TRBJ2-7 TRBV5-4 once ASSSNPTSGRREQY
TRBJ2-1 TRBV28 . ASSLYLQDVYNEQF
TRBJ1-4 TRBV11-1 . ASRPGQGDEKLF
TRBJ1-6 TRBV9 once ASSPETGVRSPLH
TRBJ2-7 TRBV5-6 . ASSLIDEQY
TRBJ1-6 TRBV18 once ASARDRGNSPLH
TRBJ2-1 TRBV6-5 . ASSYSPRRAYNEQF
TRBJ2-1 TRBV2 . ASSVSASGRAGEQF
TRBJ1-1 TRBV4-2 few ASSQGTLTEAF
TRBJ1-2 TRBV6-5 few ASSYTFRDYGYT
TRBJ1-5 TRBV11-3 . ASSLSGTGGLQPQH
TRBJ1-1 TRBV10-3 . AISDPGQLNTEAF
TRBJ2-5 TRBV4-2 . ASSRSRGSQETQY
TRBJ1-2 TRBV7-2 . ASSLESGQIYGYT
TRBJ1-3 TRBV19 medium-sized ASTDRGWTIY
TRBJ2-5 TRBV5-6 . ASSYRTGGGETQY
TRBJ2-5 TRBV5-6 . ASSFWGVTKTQY
TRBJ2-2 TRBV7-3 . ASSLTHQRDTGELF
TRBJ1-5 TRBV28 . ASSSGLGRQYFSNQPQH
TRBJ2-7 TRBV23-1 . ASSPEIQGKVEQY
TRBJ1-4 TRBV6-6 . ASRAHGTENEKLF
TRBJ2-5 TRBV5-1 . ASSLVTAGVSGTQY